This T cell receptor beta chain was retrieved from a study of T cell responses to AZD1222 COVID-19 vaccine. Notes on the study in general: Close to half of spike-specific TCRs reportedly recognize unmutated variant regions. Every sample of the repertoires postdated the peak T cell response.

Points on this clone: Its antigen is not known.

V lost 6 bases, J lost 4 bases, and 6 bases stayed unmatched. Looked up from germline, CDR1 is MNHEY and CDR2 is SVGAGI. The CDR3 is made up of 14 amino acids. Profiled with immunoSEQ multiplex PCR; TCRdb holds only in-frame clones, not every one. Its table lists about 140,000 clones. The TCR sequence derives from an adult in good health. This chain links TRBV6-5 with TRBJ2-7; 10 bases are shared with TRBD2. Specimen: peripheral blood. The CDR3 DNA is TGTGCCAGCAGGCGGACTAGCGGATTGTACGAGCAGTACTTC. Translated: CASRRTSGLYEQYF.